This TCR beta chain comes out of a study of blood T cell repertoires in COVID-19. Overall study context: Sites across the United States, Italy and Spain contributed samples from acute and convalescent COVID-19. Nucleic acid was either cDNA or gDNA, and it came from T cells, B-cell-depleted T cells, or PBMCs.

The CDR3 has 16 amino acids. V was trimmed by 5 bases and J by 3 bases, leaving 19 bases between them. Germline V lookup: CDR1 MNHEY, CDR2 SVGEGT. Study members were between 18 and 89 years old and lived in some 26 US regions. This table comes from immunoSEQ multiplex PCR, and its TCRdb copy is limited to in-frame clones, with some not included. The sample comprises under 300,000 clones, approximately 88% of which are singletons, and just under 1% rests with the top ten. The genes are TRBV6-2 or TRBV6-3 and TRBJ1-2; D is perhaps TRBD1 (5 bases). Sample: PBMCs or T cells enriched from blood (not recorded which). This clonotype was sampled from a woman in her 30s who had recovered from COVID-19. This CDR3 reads CASSHRRQPIDYGYTF. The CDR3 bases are TGTGCCAGCAGTCACAGGAGACAGCCTATAGACTATGGCTACACCTTC.